These 30 T cell receptor beta chains share one sample of origin, sequenced in a study of cytomegalovirus exposure and HLA in healthy donors. Assay used: immunoSEQ multiplex PCR; TCRdb lists only in-frame clones, some missing. The profile shows about 130,000 clones, around 95% of them singletons. The material sequenced was PBMCs. Receptor source: a man aged 18 to 30 in good health and CMV-seronegative.

In nucleotides, the CDR3 is TGTGCCAGCTCACCACCGGGGGGAGAGACCCAGTACTTC. Translation gives CASSPPGGETQYF. The rearrangement uses TRBV18 and TRBJ2-5; maybe TRBD2 (6 bases). Germline CDR1 is KGHSH and CDR2 is LQKENI. The CDR3 runs to 13 residues. V was pared by 0 bases and J by 4 bases, with 6 bases between. The full variable domain, completed using reference TRBV18 and TRBJ2-5, is NAGVMQNPRHLVRRRGQEARLRCSPMKGHSHVYWYRQLPEEGLKFMVYLQKENIIDESGMPKERFSAEFPKEGPSILRIQQVVRGDSAAYFCASSPPGGETQYFGPGTRLLVL.

The CDR3 DNA sequence: TGTGCCAGCAGCTTCCGGCGGGATAGGACAGATACGCAGTATTTT. Protein sequence: CASSFRRDRTDTQYF. V usage is TRBV7-8 and J usage is TRBJ2-3; D possibly corresponds to TRBD2 (6 bases). Germline V gene sequence: CDR1 SGHVS, CDR2 FQNEAQ. There are 15 residues in the CDR3. Deletions cut 3 bases from V and 3 bases from J, with 13 bases between.

The V call is TRBV30, the J call TRBJ2-1; 11 bases match TRBD2. Looked up from germline, CDR1 is GTSNPN and CDR2 is SVGIG (reference sequence). The CDR3 spans 13 residues. Trimming took 4 bases from V and 8 from J; bases not matched to a gene: 4. The CDR3 here is CAWTGLAVDEQFF. As DNA, the CDR3 is TGTGCCTGGACGGGACTAGCGGTCGATGAGCAGTTCTTC.

This chain connects TRBV7-2 to TRBJ2-3, with 10 nucleotides matching TRBD2. The CDR3 has 17 amino acids. Per germline, CDR1 SGHTA and CDR2 FQGNSA. V trimming: 5 bases; J trimming: 1 base; junction bases outside the gene matches: 9. The CDR3 reads CASSLRGGTSGTDTQYF. The CDR3 DNA follows: TGTGCCAGCAGCCTTAGGGGGGGGACTAGCGGCACAGATACGCAGTATTTT.

The gene calls are TRBV7-6 and TRBJ2-7, with 7 bases aligning to TRBD2. The germline V gene has CDR1 SGHVS and CDR2 FNYEAQ. The CDR3 totals 14 residues. V shed 1 base, J shed 2 bases, and the junction held 2 bases outside the gene matches. The CDR3 DNA follows: TGTGCCAGCAGCTTAGAAAGCGGGACCTACGAGCAGTACTTC. Translating gives CASSLESGTYEQYF.

The chain carries TRBV7-2 and TRBJ2-7, with D tentatively TRBD1 (6 bases). This CDR3 has 14 residues. The germline V gene has CDR1 SGHTA and CDR2 FQGNSA. Between the trimmed V and J ends, which lost 8 bases and 1 base, there was a span of 15 bases. CDR3 amino acids: CASRMRQDSYEQYF. CDR3 nucleotide sequence: TGTGCCAGCCGCATGCGACAGGATTCCTACGAGCAGTACTTC.

V usage is TRBV30 and J usage is TRBJ2-3; 7 bases line up with TRBD1. There are 15 residues in the CDR3. V shed 0 bases, J shed 4 bases, and the junction held 7 bases outside the gene matches. The germline V gene has CDR1 GTSNPN and CDR2 SVGIG (reference sequence). The CDR3 coding sequence is TGTGCCTGGAGTGTACAGGGGACCGATCCAGATACGCAGTATTTT. This sequence encodes CAWSVQGTDPDTQYF.

This chain links TRBV4-2 with TRBJ2-5; no firm D call. CDR3 size: 15 residues. The germline CDR1 and CDR2 sequences are LGHNA and YNFKEQ. Trimming pared 0 bases from V and 3 bases from J, leaving 11 bases between. This CDR3 is CASSQDYRVEETQYF. Written as DNA, the CDR3 is TGTGCCAGCAGCCAAGATTATCGCGTAGAAGAGACCCAGTACTTC.

This chain uses TRBV28 with TRBJ2-7, with TRBD2 matching over 7 bases. CDR1 and CDR2 from the germline V gene are MDHEN and SYDVKM. This CDR3 comprises 13 residues. V dropped 5 bases and J dropped 6; count of bases not matched to a gene: 7. The CDR3 DNA sequence: TGTGCCAGCAGTCCCCAGGGAGGGGCCGAGCAGTACTTC. Protein sequence: CASSPQGGAEQYF.

J is TRBJ2-7 and V is TRBV30, with 10 bases fitting TRBD1. This CDR3 spans 12 amino acids. The V segment lost 3 bases and the J segment 4 bases; nucleotides outside the gene matches: 0. The germline gives CDR1 GTSNPN, CDR2 SVGIG (reference sequence). In DNA, the CDR3 is TGTGCCTGGAGGGACAGGGGGTACGAGCAGTACTTC. Amino acid sequence: CAWRDRGYEQYF. Full variable domain (missing parts from reference TRBV30 and TRBJ2-7): SQTIHQWPATLVQPVGSPLSLECTVEGTSNPNLYWYRQAAGRGLQLLFYSVGIGQISSEVPQNLSASRPQDRQFILSSKKLLLSDSGFYLCAWRDRGYEQYFGPGTRLTVT.

The V and J genes are TRBV5-1 and TRBJ1-4; no firm D call. The V end was cut by 3 bases, the J end by 6 bases, with 12 bases between. Germline V CDR1 and CDR2: SGHRS, YFSETQ. This CDR3 comprises 14 residues. CDR3 in DNA: TGCGCCAGCAGCTCCGGGGTCAGTTATGAAAAACTGTTTTTT. Translation gives CASSSGVSYEKLFF. The entire variable domain, with the rest obtained from reference TRBV5-1 and TRBJ1-4, is as follows: KAGVTQTPRYLIKTRGQQVTLSCSPISGHRSVSWYQQTPGQGLQFLFEYFSETQRNKGNFPGRFSGRQFSNSRSEMNVSTLELGDSALYLCASSSGVSYEKLFFGSGTQLSVL.

The V and J genes are TRBV9 and TRBJ1-1; the D is unclear. The CDR3 covers 13 residues. The V end lost 6 bases, the J end lost 2 bases, and 11 bases lay between the germline ends. Germline V gene data show CDR1 as SGDLS and CDR2 as YYNGEE. CDR3 DNA: TGTGCCAGCACTTACGGAGTAAACACTGAAGCTTTCTTT. Amino acids: CASTYGVNTEAFF.

The chain links TRBV4-1 to TRBJ2-1, with 8 nucleotides matching TRBD2. The J segment lost 9 bases and the V segment lost 0 bases, leaving 10 bases of the junction unmatched. The V gene's germline CDR1 is MGHRA and CDR2 YSYEKL. The CDR3 contains 16 residues. The CDR3 reads CASSQEPGLENGEQFF. CDR3 nucleotide sequence: TGCGCCAGCAGCCAAGAACCGGGACTAGAGAATGGTGAGCAGTTCTTC.

V usage is TRBV5-4 and J usage is TRBJ2-1; D might be TRBD2 (6 bases). V lost 5 bases to trimming and J lost 0 bases, with 12 bases between them. Per the germline V gene, CDR1 is SGHNT and CDR2 is YYREEE (reference sequence). The CDR3 has 15 amino acids. CDR3 nucleotide sequence: TGTGCCAGCAGGGAGGGACGCAGCTCCTACAATGAGCAGTTCTTC. Its translation is CASREGRSSYNEQFF.

This sequence joins TRBV27 and TRBJ2-7; TRBD2 might be the D (7 bases). The V and J ends lost 2 bases and 10 bases respectively, with 12 bases between them. CDR1 is MNHEY, CDR2 SMNVEV, per germline (reference sequence). There are 12 residues in the CDR3. CDR3 bases: TGTGCCAGCAGTTTAATAGGGGGGGACCAGTACTTC. This codes for CASSLIGGDQYF.

As DNA, the CDR3 is TGTGCCACCAGCAGATCCACCCTAGCGGACGAGCAGTTCTTC. Its translation is CATSRSTLADEQFF. V and J are TRBV15 and TRBJ2-1, with 7 bases matching TRBD2. Germline V gene data show CDR1 as LNHNV and CDR2 as YYDKDF (reference sequence). This CDR3 spans 14 amino acids. Unmatched junction bases numbered 8, after V lost 2 bases and J lost 10 bases.

The rearrangement joins TRBV19 to TRBJ1-1; 7 bases agree with TRBD1. The CDR3 length is 13 residues. Trimming cost V 6 bases and J 4 bases; bases outside gene matches: 5. The germline V gene has CDR1 LNHDA and CDR2 SQIVND (reference sequence). The CDR3 DNA reads as TGTGCCAGTAGCGGTTCAGGGGGCACTGAAGCTTTCTTT. This codes for CASSGSGGTEAFF.

The chain uses TRBV6-6 and TRBJ2-7, with TRBD1 as a possible D gene (6 bases). Trimming took off 3 bases at V and 3 bases at J, with 12 bases between the two ends. The germline V gene has CDR1 MNHNY and CDR2 SVGAGI (reference sequence). CDR3 length: 14 residues. The chain's CDR3 is CASSYSQGDYEQYF. The DNA for the CDR3 is TGTGCCAGCAGTTATTCACAGGGAGACTACGAGCAGTACTTC.

Here the CDR3 DNA reads TGTGCCAGCAGCCTAGGCATGAACACTGAAGCTTTCTTT. It specifies CASSLGMNTEAFF. The chain uses TRBV7-3 and TRBJ1-1; D uncertain. Germline CDR1 is SGHTA and CDR2 is FQGTGA. The CDR3 has 13 residues. The germline V and J ends were trimmed by 5 bases and 0 bases, with 7 bases remaining between them.

V usage is TRBV2 and J usage is TRBJ1-1; D perhaps matches TRBD1 (5 bases). The germline V gene encodes CDR1 SNHLY and CDR2 FYNNEI. This CDR3 comprises 14 residues. V was shortened by 6 bases and J by 0 bases, with 11 bases between the two germline ends. The CDR3 nucleotides are TGTGCCAGCAGAGCCGACAGCATGAACACTGAAGCTTTCTTT. Translated, it gives CASRADSMNTEAFF.

The chain joins TRBV30 to TRBJ1-1; D is unresolved. CDR3 length: 13 amino acids. V shed 2 bases and J shed 5 bases, with 12 bases lying between them. Per the germline V gene, CDR1 is GTSNPN and CDR2 is SVGIG (reference sequence). DNA of the CDR3: TGTGCCTGGAGTAGTGACACTGGAACTGAAGCTTTCTTT. Its protein product is CAWSSDTGTEAFF.

The chain recombines TRBV6-5 with TRBJ1-2; D is perhaps TRBD1 (5 bases). In germline, CDR1 is MNHEY, CDR2 SVGAGI. V lost 6 bases and J lost 5, with 19 bases in between. The CDR3 runs 15 residues. CDR3 in amino acids: CASRPGIGASYGYTF. The CDR3 DNA reads TGTGCCAGCAGGCCAGGGATAGGAGCCTCATATGGCTACACCTTC.

V is TRBV4-1 and J is TRBJ2-7; 7 bases match TRBD2. V lost 1 base and J lost 5; bases outside the gene matches: 11. CDR1 and CDR2 from the germline V gene are MGHRA and YSYEKL. This CDR3 contains 16 residues. CDR3 DNA: TGCGCCAGCAGCCAAGGGGCGGGGGTTTTAGGGCACGAGCAGTACTTC. Its translation is CASSQGAGVLGHEQYF.

V is TRBV11-3 and J is TRBJ2-3; 7 positions agree with TRBD1. V lost 5 bases to trimming and J lost 4 bases; unmatched junction nucleotides: 12. This CDR3 is 16 amino acids long. Germline V gives CDR1 SGHNT, CDR2 YENEEA. In DNA form, the CDR3 reads TGTGCCAGCAGCCTTCCCCGGGACAGTCTCGCAGATACGCAGTATTTT. Its translation: CASSLPRDSLADTQYF.

The chain links TRBV6-5 to TRBJ2-2; TRBD2 might be the D (6 bases). CDR1 is MNHEY, CDR2 SVGAGI, per germline. The CDR3 spans 15 residues. The ends were cut back, 7 bases at V and 3 bases at J, with 15 bases in the middle. This CDR3 reads CASTYNWGDTGELFF. In nucleotides, the CDR3 is TGTGCCAGCACCTACAACTGGGGGGACACCGGGGAGCTGTTTTTT.

The CDR3 protein is CSVEGGLAGGTYNEQFF. CDR3 nucleotides: TGCAGCGTTGAAGGAGGACTAGCGGGAGGAACCTACAATGAGCAGTTCTTC. The chain has TRBV29-1 and TRBJ2-1; 14 bases align to TRBD2. The ends lost 1 base at V and 2 bases at J; junction bases unmatched: 4. The germline V gene has CDR1 SQVTM and CDR2 ANQGSEA. CDR3 size: 17 residues.

This rearrangement joins TRBV7-9 to TRBJ2-2, with 8 bases matching TRBD2. The CDR3 consists of 15 residues. CDR1 and CDR2 (germline): SEHNR, FQNEAQ (reference sequence). V trimming: 5 bases; J trimming: 6 bases; junction bases outside the gene matches: 8. Here the CDR3 reads CASSRLRTSPGELFF. The DNA of the CDR3 is TGTGCCAGCAGCCGACTCCGGACTAGCCCCGGGGAGCTGTTTTTT.

V usage is TRBV19 and J usage is TRBJ2-2; D is possibly TRBD1 (5 bases). This CDR3 has 12 residues. CDR1 is LNHDA, CDR2 SQIVND, per germline (reference sequence). Trimming cost V 4 bases and J 6 bases, with 6 bases left between them. The CDR3 nucleotides read TGTGCCAGTAGTACCAGGGCCGGGGAGCTGTTTTTT. It codes for CASSTRAGELFF.

The chain joins TRBV6-5 to TRBJ1-5; D not certain. Germline V gene data show CDR1 as MNHEY and CDR2 as SVGAGI. The CDR3 is made up of 14 amino acids. The V gene lost 6 bases and the J gene lost 0 bases, with 9 bases spanning the gap. Here the CDR3 DNA reads TGTGCCAGCAGCCCCCTATATAGCAATCAGCCCCAGCATTTT. It yields the protein CASSPLYSNQPQHF.

The chain carries TRBV7-2 and TRBJ2-1, with 9 bases identical to TRBD2. The CDR3 is made up of 16 amino acids. V gave up 5 bases and J gave up 8 bases; unmatched junction bases: 13. CDR1 is SGHTA and CDR2 is FQGNSA in the germline V gene. The DNA for the CDR3 is TGTGCCAGCAGCCCTCAGGGCGGGAGGGGACCCGATGAGCAGTTCTTC. It codes for CASSPQGGRGPDEQFF.